This T cell receptor (beta chain) was captured in a study of OX40 agonist ivuxolimab in advanced cancers. The wider study: Hepatocellular carcinoma, melanoma, renal cell or head and neck cancer was diagnosed in the dose-escalation patients. General study results and limits: Among the nonresponders, some also had low normalized T-cell clonal expansion. Expanded clones tended on average to be more numerous among CD8+ T cells than CD4+.

This CDR3 is 13 amino acids long. The J segment lost 9 bases and the V segment lost 5 bases, leaving 5 bases of the junction unmatched. Germline V lookup: CDR1 LNHDA, CDR2 SQIVND (reference sequence). Assay: immunoSEQ multiplex PCR; the TCRdb copy retains only in-frame clones and omits some. The sample records some 5,700 clones, 80% to 90% being singletons. Points on this clone: Its antigen is still unknown.

The clonotype was recovered from an adult with an advanced solid tumor such as melanoma, head and neck, liver or kidney cancer. The chain combines TRBV19 with TRBJ2-1; TRBD2 agrees at 9 bases. This sample comprised CD4+ or CD8+ T cells sorted from blood, obtained in a trial of the OX40 agonist ivuxolimab. The CDR3 loop reads CASSGGLAGEQFF. For the CDR3, the DNA is TGTGCCAGTAGTGGGGGACTAGCAGGTGAGCAGTTCTTC.